These 31 T cell receptor beta chains were all obtained from the same sample, sequenced in a study of T-cell reconstitution after alpha-beta-depleted transplantation in children. Preparation of the TCRbeta library used unique molecular identifiers. From the PCR reads, TCRdb called clonotypes with MiXCR, one entry per CDR3 protein. Of a few hundred thousand distinct CDR3 sequences in the sample, approximately 10% were seen once. The sequenced sample was PBMCs from the stem cell graft donor, obtained from the stem cell graft. Receptor source: a human donor who donated a stem cell graft to a child with acute myeloid leukemia.

This clonotype appeared a few times. The genes are TRBV7-8 and TRBJ2-3; D may correspond to TRBD1 or TRBD2 (5 bases each). CDR3 size: 16 residues. Germline loops: CDR1 SGHVS, CDR2 FQNEAQ. V lost 4 bases, J lost 9 bases, and 23 bases lay in between. CDR3 bases: TGTGCCAGCAGCTCCCCCCCGAGGGGCGGGCTCTGGACGCAGTATTTT. Protein sequence: CASSSPPRGGLWTQYF.

This clonotype has a handful of counts. The chain employs TRBV5-6 and TRBJ2-7, with D hard to call. CDR3 size: 14 residues. The germline gives CDR1 SGHDT, CDR2 YYEEEE. With 2 bases removed from V and 0 bases from J, the gap between germline ends came to 9 bases. CDR3 residues: CASSFWAGSYEQYV. The CDR3 coding sequence is TGTGCCAGCAGCTTCTGGGCAGGCTCCTACGAGCAGTACGTC.

The chain joins TRBV10-3 to TRBJ2-5; 11 bases agree with TRBD2. CDR3 size: 16 residues. Trimming cost V 6 bases and J 2 bases; bases outside gene matches: 8. Germline V gene data show CDR1 as ENHRY and CDR2 as SYGVKD. The CDR3 nucleotides are TGTGCCATCAGCAATTCTAGCGGGAGGTTTCAAGAGACCCAGTACTTC. Translating it yields CAISNSSGRFQETQYF.

In its sample, this clonotype was seen a few times. The chain joins TRBV5-1 to TRBJ1-4; D might be TRBD1 (5 bases). Germline CDR1 is SGHRS and CDR2 is YFSETQ. V gave up 0 bases and J gave up 7 bases, with 10 bases separating them. The CDR3 runs 14 residues. CDR3 in DNA: TGCGCCAGCAGCTTGGGTTCCGGGGCTGAAAAACTGTTTTTT. Translating it yields CASSLGSGAEKLFF.

A few counts support this clonotype. CDR3 residues: CSVVGRGNNEQFF. The CDR3 bases are TGCAGCGTCGTGGGGCGCGGGAACAATGAGCAGTTCTTC. V usage is TRBV29-1 and J usage is TRBJ2-1; D possibly corresponds to TRBD2 (6 bases). V gave up 6 bases and J gave up 5 bases, with 14 bases separating them. The CDR3 is 13 residues long. Per germline, CDR1 SQVTM and CDR2 ANQGSEA.

The CDR3 nucleotides are TGTGCCACCAGCAGAGATCTTTCCTGGGGGCAGCCCCAGCATTTT. Its protein is CATSRDLSWGQPQHF. This chain links TRBV15 with TRBJ1-5, with D possibly being TRBD1 (5 bases). Germline V lookup: CDR1 LNHNV, CDR2 YYDKDF (reference sequence). Trimming shortened V by 0 bases and J by 7 bases, and 13 bases separated the two germline ends. The CDR3 is made up of 15 amino acids.

There are a few counts of this clonotype. The CDR3 nucleotides are TGTGCCAGCAGCTTAGCTGCGGACGTCACCTACCTGCAGGAGACCCAGTACTTC. This translates into CASSLAADVTYLQETQYF. The chain carries TRBV7-8 and TRBJ2-5; D remains unclear. The CDR3 runs to 18 residues. Germline V CDR1 and CDR2: SGHVS, FQNEAQ. V was cut by 0 bases and J by 5 bases, with 22 bases left in between.

At least ten counts were recorded for this clonotype. The chain employs TRBV7-6 and TRBJ2-3; TRBD2 aligns across 8 bases. This CDR3 is built from 17 residues. V lost 3 bases and J lost 3; bases outside the gene matches: 11. The V gene's germline CDR1 is SGHVS and CDR2 FNYEAQ. For the CDR3, the DNA is TGTGCCAGCAGCTTTGGACTAGCTGGGCCTTCGACAGATACGCAGTATTTT. It translates to CASSFGLAGPSTDTQYF. The full variable domain, with the rest looked up from reference TRBV7-6 and TRBJ2-3, is GAGVSQSPRYKVTKRGQDVALRCDPISGHVSLYWYRQALGQGPEFLTYFNYEAQQDKSGLPNDRFSAERPEGSISTLTIQRTEQRDSAMYRCASSFGLAGPSTDTQYFGPGTRLTVL.

This clonotype was detected only a few times. V usage is TRBV12-3 or TRBV12-4 and J usage is TRBJ2-5; D perhaps matches TRBD2 (5 bases). Trimming stripped 2 bases from V and 7 bases from J, with 20 bases between. The CDR3 is 16 residues long. The CDR3 region has the DNA TGTGCCAGCAGTTTAAGTGGGAGCCCGAAGTTGGGGACCCAGTACTTC. Amino acid sequence: CASSLSGSPKLGTQYF.

The chain combines TRBV10-3 with TRBJ1-1; 8 bases agree with TRBD1. The V segment lost 6 bases and the J segment 6 bases; nucleotides outside the gene matches: 6. Per the germline V gene, CDR1 is ENHRY and CDR2 is SYGVKD. This CDR3 comprises 13 residues. The CDR3 reads CAIRTGQASEAFF. The CDR3 nucleotides are TGTGCCATCAGGACGGGACAGGCGTCTGAAGCTTTCTTT.

V gene TRBV7-8 combines with J gene TRBJ2-1, with 8 bases fitting TRBD2. Germline CDR1 is SGHVS and CDR2 is FQNEAQ. This CDR3 has 16 residues. V dropped 5 bases and J dropped 2; count of bases not matched to a gene: 8. CDR3 bases: TGTGCCAGCAGCCCTACCCGCGGGGGGACCTACAATGAGCAGTTCTTC. Translation gives CASSPTRGGTYNEQFF.

This clonotype was counted only a few times. The chain has TRBV20-1 and TRBJ1-2, with 7 bases fitting TRBD1. J lost 2 bases, V lost 6 bases, and 6 bases had no gene match. This CDR3 has 13 residues. Germline CDR1 reads DFQATT; CDR2 reads SNEGSKA (reference sequence). CDR3 DNA sequence: TGCAGTGCAAACCGACAGGGAAACTATGGCTACACCTTC. As protein: CSANRQGNYGYTF.

V and J are TRBV11-2 and TRBJ2-4, with a possible D match to TRBD1 (6 bases). CDR1 and CDR2 (germline): SGHAT, FQNNGV. The CDR3 loop spans 16 amino acids. V shed 1 base and J shed 6 bases, with 16 bases lying between them. CDR3 protein: CASSLVPTGRRNIQYF. The CDR3 coding sequence is TGTGCCAGCAGCTTAGTCCCCACAGGGAGAAGAAACATTCAGTACTTC.

This clonotype occurred a few times. The rearrangement uses TRBV11-2 and TRBJ2-4; 8 positions agree with TRBD1. With V trimmed by 1 base and J by 1 base, 6 bases remained unmatched. From germline, CDR1 is SGHAT and CDR2 FQNNGV. This CDR3 contains 17 residues. DNA of the CDR3: TGTGCCAGCAGCTTAGGTCTGTGGACAGGGGCCAAAAACATTCAGTACTTC. The encoded protein is CASSLGLWTGAKNIQYF.

Only a few counts were recorded for this clonotype. The chain employs TRBV6-5 and TRBJ1-3, with 7 nucleotides matching TRBD1. Looked up from germline, CDR1 is MNHEY and CDR2 is SVGAGI. The CDR3 runs 15 residues. Trimming removed 4 bases from V and 3 bases from J; junction bases left unmatched: 6. CDR3 region: CASSSLRDSGNTIYF. The CDR3 DNA is TGTGCCAGCAGTTCCCTCCGGGACAGTGGAAACACCATATATTTT.

This clonotype was seen at least ten times. CDR3 bases: TGTGCCAGCAGCTCAGACTACGAGCAGTACTTC. Translated, it gives CASSSDYEQYF. The chain has TRBV5-6 and TRBJ2-7; D gene uncertain. The CDR3 is 11 residues long. The V gene's germline CDR1 is SGHDT and CDR2 YYEEEE. The V end lost 3 bases, the J end lost 3 bases, and 4 bases lay between the germline ends.

The rearrangement joins TRBV9 to TRBJ2-6; a weak D match, TRBD1 (6 bases). Germline loops: CDR1 SGDLS, CDR2 YYNGEE. V dropped 7 bases and J dropped 0 bases, with 11 bases sitting between them. The CDR3 has 15 residues. DNA for the CDR3: TGTGCCAGCGGGATCAGGGGCTCTGGGGCCAACGTCCTGACTTTC. This translates into CASGIRGSGANVLTF.

The chain is built from TRBV3-1 and TRBJ2-1; no clear D. Germline lookup yields CDR1 LGHDT and CDR2 YNNKEL (reference sequence). The V end was cut by 4 bases, the J end by 5 bases, with 15 bases between. The CDR3 contains 15 residues. CDR3 in amino acids: CASSRLALSDNEQFF. In DNA, the CDR3 is TGTGCCAGCAGCCGACTTGCCTTATCTGACAATGAGCAGTTCTTC.

This clonotype came up many times. The chain has TRBV29-1 and TRBJ2-3; the match to TRBD2 covers 12 bases. The junction had 3 bases not matched to a gene; V was cut back by 7 bases and J by 1 base. The CDR3 runs to 14 residues. Germline CDR1 is SQVTM and CDR2 is ANQGSEA. CDR3 in DNA: TGCAGCGGTAGACTAGCGGGGGGCACAGATACGCAGTATTTT. It yields the protein CSGRLAGGTDTQYF.

This clonotype has more than one count but fewer than ten. The rearrangement links TRBV11-2 to TRBJ1-1, with D unresolved. The V end lost 5 bases, the J end lost 11 bases, and 15 bases lay between the germline ends. The germline V gene has CDR1 SGHAT and CDR2 FQNNGV. This CDR3 region has 12 residues. The CDR3 spells CASSLRAVGAFF. CDR3 nucleotides: TGTGCCAGCAGCCTACGGGCAGTGGGTGCTTTCTTT.

The chain links TRBV15 to TRBJ2-2; 8 bases agree with TRBD1. This CDR3 contains 13 residues. Germline CDR1 reads LNHNV; CDR2 reads YYDKDF (reference sequence). The V segment lost 7 bases and the J segment 5 bases; nucleotides outside the gene matches: 3. The CDR3 DNA is TGTGCCACCACAAACAGGGGGACCGGGGAGCTGTTTTTT. Protein product: CATTNRGTGELFF.

The rearrangement joins TRBV20-1 to TRBJ2-5; maybe TRBD2 (7 bases). Deletions cut 0 bases from V and 1 base from J, with 15 bases between. The germline V gene has CDR1 DFQATT and CDR2 SNEGSKA (reference sequence). The CDR3 totals 16 residues. The DNA of the CDR3 is TGCAGTGCTAGAGATTGGGGGGGCACGGGCCAAGAGACCCAGTACTTC. Its protein is CSARDWGGTGQETQYF.

The CDR3 sequence is CATSRGTSGTTDTQYF. As DNA, the CDR3 is TGTGCCACCAGCAGAGGGACTAGCGGGACCACAGATACGCAGTATTTT. This chain links TRBV15 with TRBJ2-3; 12 bases line up with TRBD2. CDR3 size: 16 residues. Germline V gives CDR1 LNHNV, CDR2 YYDKDF (reference sequence). V trimming: 1 base; J trimming: 2 bases; junction bases outside the gene matches: 1. Combining the CDR3 with reference TRBV15 and TRBJ2-3 gives the whole variable domain DAMVIQNPRYQVTQFGKPVTLSCSQTLNHNVMYWYQQKSSQAPKLLFHYYDKDFNNEADTPDNFQSRRPNTSFCFLDIRSPGLGDTAMYLCATSRGTSGTTDTQYFGPGTRLTVL.

This clonotype was picked up a small number of times. The V and J genes are TRBV5-1 and TRBJ2-1; 11 bases match TRBD2. The CDR3 covers 17 residues. J lost 3 bases, V lost 3 bases, and 8 bases had no gene match. Germline CDR1 is SGHRS and CDR2 is YFSETQ. This CDR3 is CASSSGASGGNYNEQFF. The CDR3 region has the DNA TGCGCCAGCAGCTCTGGGGCTAGCGGGGGGAACTACAATGAGCAGTTCTTC.

This clonotype was detected only a few times. The chain links TRBV20-1 to TRBJ1-6; TRBD1 matches 8 bases. The CDR3 loop spans 13 amino acids. Germline CDR1 reads DFQATT; CDR2 reads SNEGSKA (reference sequence). With 6 bases clipped from V and 5 bases from J, the junction kept 3 bases outside the gene matches. The CDR3 coding sequence is TGCAGTGCGTGGACAGGGAATAATTCACCCCTCCACTTT. Encoded protein: CSAWTGNNSPLHF.

This clonotype was detected a few times. CDR3 loop: CASSAALAHEQYF. The CDR3 region has the DNA TGTGCCAGCAGCGCCGCCCTTGCCCACGAGCAGTACTTC. The chain combines TRBV25-1 with TRBJ2-7, with D unresolved. This CDR3 has 13 amino acids. V shed 6 bases and J shed 5 bases, with 14 bases lying between them. The germline gives CDR1 MGHDK, CDR2 SYGVNS.

This clonotype was detected many times. The rearrangement links TRBV10-3 to TRBJ2-3; 8 positions match TRBD2. With 8 bases clipped from V and 2 bases from J, the junction kept 3 bases outside the gene matches. Germline V gene sequence: CDR1 ENHRY, CDR2 SYGVKD. The CDR3 extends over 13 amino acids. The CDR3 DNA reads TGTGCCATCCTACTAGCGGACACAGATACGCAGTATTTT. The encoded protein is CAILLADTDTQYF.

This clonotype was recorded at least ten times. The chain links TRBV5-1 to TRBJ1-5; 7 nucleotides match TRBD1. This CDR3 contains 13 residues. CDR1 is SGHRS and CDR2 is YFSETQ in the germline V gene. Trimming at V came to 4 bases and at J to 5 bases, leaving 3 bases not matched to a gene. The CDR3 here is CASSVDRDQPQHF. CDR3 in DNA: TGCGCCAGCAGCGTAGACAGGGATCAGCCCCAGCATTTT.

V is TRBV18 and J is TRBJ1-5; 9 bases line up with TRBD1. In germline, CDR1 is KGHSH, CDR2 LQKENI. V was pared by 1 base and J by 4 bases, with 2 bases of the junction left unmatched. This CDR3 is built from 15 residues. This CDR3 is CASSPLGTGNQPQHF. The CDR3 bases are TGTGCCAGCTCACCACTGGGGACAGGGAATCAGCCCCAGCATTTT.

Only a few counts were recorded for this clonotype. The chain uses TRBV5-1 and TRBJ1-2; D is ambiguous. The ends were cut back, 6 bases at V and 0 bases at J, with 6 bases in the middle. The CDR3 loop spans 12 amino acids. Germline CDR1 is SGHRS and CDR2 is YFSETQ. The CDR3 here is CASKEPNYGYTF. In nucleotides, the CDR3 is TGCGCCAGCAAGGAACCTAACTATGGCTACACCTTC.

In this sample, this clonotype turned up a few times. It may be a read error: a sequence one base away is much more abundant. The V call is TRBV7-2, the J call TRBJ2-5, with D tentatively TRBD1 (6 bases). The CDR3 totals 13 residues. Germline V lookup: CDR1 SGHTA, CDR2 FQGNSA. The CDR3 DNA follows: TGTGCCAGCAGCCAAAACAGGGAAGAGGCCCAGTACTTC. Protein product: CASSQNREEAQYF.